This TCR beta chain is drawn from a study of blood T cell repertoires in COVID-19. About the research overall: The United States, Italy and Spain supplied acute and convalescent COVID-19 samples. Sources were T cells, B-cell-depleted T cells, or PBMCs; the material itself was cDNA or gDNA.

Authors' analysis steps: Reference gene primers were amplified, and this amplification served to estimate nucleated cell counts. Measured with immunoSEQ multiplex PCR; TCRdb has only the in-frame clones, and not every one. That table is the source of V, J and clone size, and D and trimming were worked out from the DNA. Of approximately 82,000 clones listed, 70% to 90% are singletons. This TCR was sampled from a woman between 65 and 79 years old with active or convalescent COVID-19. Specimen: peripheral blood.

Here the CDR3 reads CASSQDLTGARGGYTF. For the CDR3, the DNA is TGCGCCAGCAGCCAAGATCTTACAGGGGCGAGGGGTGGCTACACCTTC. This rearrangement joins TRBV4-1 to TRBJ1-2, with 7 nucleotides matching TRBD1. The germline gives CDR1 MGHRA, CDR2 YSYEKL. The CDR3 has 16 residues. Trimming at V came to 0 bases and at J to 7 bases, leaving 11 bases not matched to a gene.